These 32 T cell receptor beta chains were sequenced from one sample in a study of blood T cell repertoires in COVID-19. Produced via immunoSEQ multiplex PCR; TCRdb's table is partial and in-frame only. The sample has some 270,000 clones; 80% to 90% are singletons. Sequencing was done on a sample of PBMCs or T cells enriched from blood (not recorded which). These receptors came from a woman in her twenties or thirties who had recovered from COVID-19.

The chain links TRBV7-9 to TRBJ2-1, with 7 positions matching TRBD2. The CDR3 totals 15 residues. V shed 4 bases and J 6 bases; nucleotides not matched to a gene: 9. Germline V gene data show CDR1 as SEHNR and CDR2 as FQNEAQ (reference sequence). CDR3 nucleotides: TGTGCCAGCAGCTCCTCCCGACTAGCAGGCAATGAGCAGTTCTTC. It translates to CASSSSRLAGNEQFF.

In nucleotides, the CDR3 is TGCGCCAGCAGCCAACTTAGCGGGAGGCCCTACGAGCAGTACTTC. Residues: CASSQLSGRPYEQYF. The chain is built from TRBV4-1 and TRBJ2-7, with TRBD2 identical over 10 bases. This CDR3 is 15 amino acids long. Losses at the gene ends were 2 bases for V and 2 bases for J; bases not matched to a gene: 3. Germline loops: CDR1 MGHRA, CDR2 YSYEKL.

The rearrangement joins TRBV5-1 to TRBJ2-7; TRBD2 is a possible D gene (7 bases). Trimming took 0 bases from V and 1 from J, leaving 14 bases between them. Germline lookup yields CDR1 SGHRS and CDR2 YFSETQ. This CDR3 region has 16 residues. The CDR3 DNA reads TGCGCCAGCAGCTTGGCAGACGCGGGGGCATCCTACGAGCAGTACTTC. Encoded protein: CASSLADAGASYEQYF. The full variable domain, its missing parts supplied by reference TRBV5-1 and TRBJ2-7, is KAGVTQTPRYLIKTRGQQVTLSCSPISGHRSVSWYQQTPGQGLQFLFEYFSETQRNKGNFPGRFSGRQFSNSRSEMNVSTLELGDSALYLCASSLADAGASYEQYFGPGTRLTVT.

This rearrangement joins TRBV25-1 to TRBJ2-5; D is unresolved. CDR1 is MGHDK and CDR2 is SYGVNS in the germline V gene. CDR3 size: 13 residues. V was trimmed by 3 bases and J by 5 bases, leaving 10 bases between them. CDR3 amino acids: CASSDPGAETQYF. The CDR3 region has the DNA TGTGCCAGCAGTGATCCGGGTGCGGAGACCCAGTACTTC.

This sequence joins TRBV6-9 and TRBJ2-4, with D perhaps matching TRBD2 (5 bases). CDR3 length equals 14 residues. V dropped 0 bases and J dropped 4 bases, with 7 bases sitting between them. Germline assignment: CDR1 MNHGY and CDR2 SVAAGI. The CDR3 sequence: CASSYSRTKNIQYF. In nucleotides, the CDR3 is TGTGCCAGCAGTTATTCGCGGACTAAAAACATTCAGTACTTC.

The chain has TRBV5-4 and TRBJ2-3; D possibly corresponds to TRBD1 (6 bases). In germline, CDR1 is SGHNT, CDR2 YYREEE (reference sequence). CDR3 length: 15 amino acids. Trimming removed 1 base at V and 5 bases at J, with 14 bases between. The CDR3 spells CASSLSPGALDTQYF. CDR3 nucleotides: TGTGCCAGCAGCTTGTCTCCAGGGGCCTTAGATACGCAGTATTTT.

This chain links TRBV11-2 with TRBJ1-2, with D possibly matching TRBD1 (5 bases). The length of the CDR3 is 14 residues. Trimming pared 5 bases from V and 5 bases from J, leaving 15 bases between. CDR1 SGHAT and CDR2 FQNNGV come from the germline V gene. The CDR3 here is CASSLPRQLYGYTF. The CDR3 nucleotides are TGTGCCAGCAGCCTCCCCCGACAGCTATATGGCTACACCTTC.

This clone appeared many times. J is TRBJ2-7 and V is TRBV29-1, with TRBD1 identical over 9 bases. This CDR3 region has 13 residues. Losses at the gene ends were 7 bases for V and 3 bases for J; bases not matched to a gene: 7. In germline, CDR1 is SQVTM, CDR2 ANQGSEA. CDR3 bases: TGCAGCGCCCGCGGGACAGGGAACTACGAGCAGTACTTC. Amino acids: CSARGTGNYEQYF.

The rearrangement joins TRBV4-2 to TRBJ1-2, with D uncertain. The germline gives CDR1 LGHNA, CDR2 YNFKEQ. This CDR3 is 14 amino acids long. The V end lost 0 bases, the J end lost 2 bases, and 7 bases lay between the germline ends. The CDR3 here is CASSQEVVNYGYTF. DNA of the CDR3: TGTGCCAGCAGCCAAGAAGTAGTAAACTATGGCTACACCTTC.

This chain uses TRBV28 with TRBJ2-3, with D tentatively TRBD1 (6 bases). The CDR3 runs 13 residues. Germline-derived CDR1 and CDR2 are MDHEN and SYDVKM. Trimming left V 7 bases short and J 1 base short, with 9 bases between. The CDR3 nucleotides read TGTGCCAGCACACAGGGCGGCACAGATACGCAGTATTTT. This translates into CASTQGGTDTQYF.

The chain joins TRBV11-2 to TRBJ2-5; 11 bases align to TRBD2. The V gene's germline CDR1 is SGHAT and CDR2 FQNNGV. V trimming: 5 bases; J trimming: 2 bases; junction bases outside the gene matches: 16. The CDR3 is made up of 19 amino acids. The CDR3 reads CASSPSRASGGHWQETQYF. CDR3 bases: TGTGCCAGCAGCCCGTCCCGGGCTAGCGGGGGGCATTGGCAAGAGACCCAGTACTTC.

V is TRBV3-1 (or the pseudogene TRBV3-2) and J is TRBJ2-2; a weak D match, TRBD2 (5 bases). Trimming left V 7 bases short and J 7 bases short, with 10 bases between. CDR1 and CDR2 from the germline V gene are LGHDT and YNNKEL (reference sequence). This CDR3 has 12 residues. For the CDR3, the DNA is TGTGCCAGCAATCTGGCGGGCGGGGAGCTGTTTTTT. This encodes CASNLAGGELFF.

The rearrangement links TRBV7-2 to TRBJ1-2; possibly TRBD1 for D (5 bases). The germline V gene encodes CDR1 SGHTA and CDR2 FQGNSA. This CDR3 contains 14 residues. Trimming left V 2 bases short and J 3 bases short, with 10 bases between. The CDR3 here is CASSLTRDDYGYTF. The CDR3, as DNA: TGTGCCAGCAGCTTAACGCGGGACGACTATGGCTACACCTTC.

The sample holds a few counts of this clone. The chain joins TRBV2 to TRBJ1-2; D is uncertain. The V and J ends lost 1 base and 2 bases respectively, with 5 bases between them. Germline V lookup: CDR1 SNHLY, CDR2 FYNNEI. The CDR3 covers 13 residues. CDR3: CASSEGQNYGYTF. The CDR3 region has the DNA TGTGCCAGCAGTGAAGGGCAGAACTATGGCTACACCTTC.

The rearrangement joins TRBV4-1 to TRBJ2-7, with a weak D call TRBD1 (5 bases). Between the trimmed V and J ends, which lost 4 bases and 2 bases, there was a span of 12 bases. The CDR3 spans 14 residues. Germline CDR1 reads MGHRA; CDR2 reads YSYEKL. CDR3 sequence: CASSLLQTAYEQYF. The CDR3 nucleotides read TGCGCCAGCAGCCTTCTCCAGACAGCCTACGAGCAGTACTTC.

The chain is built from TRBV3-1 (or the pseudogene TRBV3-2) and TRBJ1-1; perhaps TRBD1 as D (5 bases). Germline V lookup: CDR1 LGHDT, CDR2 YNNKEL (reference sequence). The CDR3 sequence is 11 residues long. Trimming removed 5 bases from V and 9 bases from J, with 10 bases in between. The CDR3 sequence is CASSSDSKAFF. CDR3 sequence (DNA): TGTGCCAGCAGCTCTGACAGTAAAGCTTTCTTT.

The gene calls are TRBV7-2 and TRBJ1-5, with TRBD1 as a possible D gene (5 bases). Trimming took off 4 bases at V and 2 bases at J, with 6 bases between the two ends. The CDR3 consists of 13 residues. The germline V gene encodes CDR1 SGHTA and CDR2 FQGNSA. In nucleotides, the CDR3 is TGTGCCAGCAGCTGGGGGGGCAATCAGCCCCAGCATTTT. This encodes CASSWGGNQPQHF.

The chain carries TRBV14 and TRBJ1-2; D unresolved. The V gene's germline CDR1 is SGHDN and CDR2 FVKESK. There are 14 residues in the CDR3. Between the trimmed V and J ends, which lost 1 base and 3 bases, there was a span of 9 bases. The CDR3 loop is CASSQVGGDYGYTF. CDR3 nucleotides: TGTGCCAGCAGCCAAGTGGGAGGTGACTATGGCTACACCTTC.

The V call is TRBV2, the J call TRBJ2-3; D remains unclear. Per germline, CDR1 SNHLY and CDR2 FYNNEI. This CDR3 comprises 15 residues. V shed 9 bases and J shed 0 bases, with 16 bases lying between them. CDR3 residues: CARRVGAASTDTQYF. CDR3 nucleotide sequence: TGTGCCAGACGGGTCGGAGCCGCTAGCACAGATACGCAGTATTTT.

This rearrangement joins TRBV7-2 to TRBJ1-1; D might be TRBD1 (5 bases). Germline values: CDR1 SGHTA, CDR2 FQGNSA. Between the trimmed V and J ends, which lost 3 bases and 6 bases, there was a span of 14 bases. The CDR3 contains 14 residues. The CDR3: CASSFWEGAPEAFF. Written as DNA, the CDR3 is TGTGCCAGCAGCTTTTGGGAAGGGGCCCCTGAAGCTTTCTTT.

This chain uses TRBV21-1 with TRBJ2-2; the table's TRBD1 call for D was not verified on the DNA. TRBV21-1 is a recognized pseudogene. This CDR3 is 16 amino acids long. CDR3 sequence reads: CASSKAEGHNTGELFF. CDR3 bases: TGTGCCAGCAGCAAAGCCGAAGGACATAACACCGGGGAGCTGTTTTTT.

The chain carries TRBV2 and TRBJ2-7; the match to TRBD2 covers 13 bases. The CDR3 loop spans 16 amino acids. With V trimmed by 6 bases and J by 6 bases, 11 bases remained unmatched. Germline values: CDR1 SNHLY, CDR2 FYNNEI. The CDR3 region is CASRKGLAGANLEQYF. CDR3 in DNA: TGTGCCAGCAGGAAAGGACTAGCGGGGGCTAATCTCGAGCAGTACTTC.

CDR3 sequence reads: CATSSGSREKLFF. CDR3 DNA sequence: TGTGCCACCTCCTCTGGTAGTCGTGAAAAACTGTTTTTT. V is TRBV28 and J is TRBJ1-4; D gene ambiguous. The CDR3 is 13 residues long. V shed 10 bases and J shed 7 bases, with 16 bases lying between them. The germline V gene encodes CDR1 MDHEN and CDR2 SYDVKM.

CDR3 nucleotide sequence: TGTGCCAGCAGCCCCTCTAGGGGGGGGACAGGTCGGGCTTTCTTT. Amino acids: CASSPSRGGTGRAFF. J is TRBJ1-1 and V is TRBV7-2; TRBD1 agrees at 8 bases. The junction had 16 bases not matched to a gene; V was cut back by 5 bases and J by 11 bases. From germline, CDR1 is SGHTA and CDR2 FQGNSA. This CDR3 has 15 amino acids.

The chain has TRBV7-9 and TRBJ2-7; TRBD1 aligns across 9 bases. V trimming: 5 bases; J trimming: 3 bases; junction bases outside the gene matches: 5. The CDR3 covers 14 residues. Germline V gene sequence: CDR1 SEHNR, CDR2 FQNEAQ (reference sequence). The CDR3 nucleotides read TGTGCCAGCAGCGTTACAGGGGGCAACTACGAGCAGTACTTC. Encoded protein: CASSVTGGNYEQYF.

V and J are TRBV18 and TRBJ2-2; TRBD1 agrees at 9 bases. V lost 5 bases to trimming and J lost 0 bases; unmatched junction nucleotides: 7. CDR3 length: 17 residues. Looked up from germline, CDR1 is KGHSH and CDR2 is LQKENI. In nucleotides, the CDR3 is TGTGCCAGCTCATCTAAGGGACAGGGTCCGAACACCGGGGAGCTGTTTTTT. It encodes CASSSKGQGPNTGELFF.

The rearrangement uses TRBV7-6 and TRBJ1-5; weak D call: TRBD1 (6 bases). Trimming removed 0 bases from V and 3 bases from J, with 9 bases in between. Germline V gene sequence: CDR1 SGHVS, CDR2 FNYEAQ. There are 15 residues in the CDR3. CDR3 in amino acids: CASSLARQDNQPQHF. The DNA for the CDR3 is TGTGCCAGCAGCTTAGCGCGACAGGACAATCAGCCCCAGCATTTT.

The rearrangement uses TRBV27 and TRBJ1-1; D unclear. V gave up 1 base and J gave up 3 bases, with 12 bases separating them. CDR1 is MNHEY, CDR2 SMNVEV, per germline (reference sequence). The CDR3 totals 15 residues. The CDR3 DNA follows: TGTGCCAGCAGTTTATACGGGGTTAGAGACACTGAAGCTTTCTTT. The encoded protein is CASSLYGVRDTEAFF.

This chain links TRBV19 with TRBJ2-7, with 12 bases fitting TRBD2. J gave up 2 bases and V 5 bases, and 4 bases lay outside the gene matches. Germline V gene lookup returns CDR1 LNHDA and CDR2 SQIVND (reference sequence). This CDR3 spans 15 amino acids. The CDR3 DNA sequence: TGTGCCAGTAGTGCGTCTAGCGGGAGGGCCTACGAGCAGTACTTC. Protein: CASSASSGRAYEQYF.

In this sample, this clone turned up once. This chain links TRBV25-1 with TRBJ2-2; D not certain. This CDR3 has 11 amino acids. The germline V gene has CDR1 MGHDK and CDR2 SYGVNS. V gave up 4 bases and J gave up 8 bases, with 5 bases separating them. The CDR3 region has the DNA TGTGCCAGCAGTGTCGCGGGGGAGCTGTTTTTT. It specifies CASSVAGELFF.

This sequence joins TRBV5-1 and TRBJ2-4; 9 bases align to TRBD1. V shed 0 bases, J shed 8 bases, and the junction held 3 bases outside the gene matches. Germline CDR1 SGHRS, CDR2 YFSETQ. CDR3 length equals 14 residues. The DNA for the CDR3 is TGCGCCAGCAGCTTGGAGGGACAGGGAGACATTCAGTACTTC. It encodes CASSLEGQGDIQYF.

The rearrangement uses TRBV24-1 and TRBJ2-5; 8 bases are shared with TRBD1. Germline CDR1 is KGHDR and CDR2 is SFDVKD. This CDR3 contains 15 residues. V trimming: 2 bases; J trimming: 5 bases; junction bases outside the gene matches: 6. CDR3 in amino acids: CATSDSDRGQETQYF. As DNA, the CDR3 is TGTGCCACCAGTGATTCTGACAGGGGCCAGGAGACCCAGTACTTC.